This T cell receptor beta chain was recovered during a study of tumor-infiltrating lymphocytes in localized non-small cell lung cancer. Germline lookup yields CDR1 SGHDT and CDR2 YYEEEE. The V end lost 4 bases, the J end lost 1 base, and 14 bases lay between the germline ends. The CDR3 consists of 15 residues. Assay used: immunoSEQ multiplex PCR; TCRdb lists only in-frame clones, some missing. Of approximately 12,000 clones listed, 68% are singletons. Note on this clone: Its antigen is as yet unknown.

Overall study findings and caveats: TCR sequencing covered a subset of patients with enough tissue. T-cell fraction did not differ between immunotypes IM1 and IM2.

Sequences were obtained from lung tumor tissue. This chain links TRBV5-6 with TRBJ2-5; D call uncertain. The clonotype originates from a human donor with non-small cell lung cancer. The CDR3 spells CASSIPSGLQETQYF. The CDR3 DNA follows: TGTGCCAGCAGCATTCCCTCAGGCCTCCAAGAGACCCAGTACTTC.